The 24 T cell receptor beta chains below come from one sample, sequenced in a study of T cell repertoires in cytomegalovirus infection. TCRdb re-called the reads with MiXCR, one entry per CDR3 protein. The sample shows around 23,000 distinct CDR3 sequences, roughly 20% of them seen only once. These receptors' targets are unknown. Sequences were derived from CD8+ T cells from cultured PBMCs, sampled from culture after CMV antigen stimulation. The receptors come from a human donor in good health (CMV status not recorded). Some clones in this sample may be carry-over from other donors' samples.

The table lists this clonotype with many counts. This chain links TRBV7-6 with TRBJ2-1; TRBD1 matches at 10 bases. The CDR3 spans 15 residues. After removal of 5 bases from V and 8 bases from J, the junction contained 9 bases not matched to a gene. Germline V lookup: CDR1 SGHVS, CDR2 FNYEAQ. For the CDR3, the DNA is TGTGCCAGCAGCCCCGGACAGGGGGGAATCCATGAGCAGTTCTTC. The encoded protein is CASSPGQGGIHEQFF.

This clonotype was detected only a few times. The J gene is TRBJ2-5, the V gene TRBV7-9, with TRBD1 matching 8 bases. This CDR3 is built from 16 residues. With 5 bases clipped from V and 5 bases from J, the junction kept 13 bases outside the gene matches. Per germline, CDR1 SEHNR and CDR2 FQNEAQ (reference sequence). CDR3 amino acids: CASSINWGQVGETQYF. CDR3 DNA sequence: TGTGCCAGCAGCATAAACTGGGGACAGGTGGGGGAGACCCAGTACTTC.

The chain uses TRBV12-3 or TRBV12-4 and TRBJ1-4; D is undetermined. V lost 5 bases and J 5 bases, leaving 21 bases between the germline ends. The length of the CDR3 is 17 residues. This chain's CDR3 is CASSLRPGGPLNEKLFF. The DNA for the CDR3 is TGTGCCAGCAGTCTTAGGCCCGGCGGACCTTTGAATGAAAAACTGTTTTTT.

The chain has TRBV7-2 and TRBJ2-3, with 9 bases lining up with TRBD2. This CDR3 region has 16 residues. Unmatched junction bases numbered 7, after V lost 1 base and J lost 5 bases. Germline loops: CDR1 SGHTA, CDR2 FQGNSA. The CDR3 reads CASSLEGGGAVDTQYF. The CDR3 DNA reads TGTGCCAGCAGCTTAGAGGGCGGGGGGGCAGTAGATACGCAGTATTTT.

In its sample, this clonotype was seen many times. V gene TRBV18 combines with J gene TRBJ2-1; 10 bases are a match to TRBD2. The germline CDR1 and CDR2 sequences are KGHSH and LQKENI. Unmatched junction bases numbered 9, after V lost 3 bases and J lost 7 bases. This CDR3 region has 16 residues. This CDR3 is CASSPPEAGGENEQFF. The CDR3 DNA follows: TGTGCCAGCTCACCTCCCGAAGCGGGGGGGGAGAATGAGCAGTTCTTC.

This clonotype was observed a few times. V is TRBV20-1 and J is TRBJ2-5, with 10 bases fitting TRBD2. The CDR3 runs 17 residues. V was pared by 4 bases and J by 2 bases, with 13 bases of the junction left unmatched. Germline assignment: CDR1 DFQATT and CDR2 SNEGSKA (reference sequence). The DNA for the CDR3 is TGCAGTGCTAAATCTCTAGCGGGGGATTTCCTACAAGAGACCCAGTACTTC. It specifies CSAKSLAGDFLQETQYF.

This clonotype has just a few counts. A junction end diverges from the germline sequence, so it may reflect a read error. V gene TRBV28 combines with J gene TRBJ1-5, with D perhaps TRBD1 (6 bases). The germline V gene has CDR1 MDHEN and CDR2 SYDVKM. This CDR3 comprises 15 residues. The CDR3 reads CASTLRGRSNQPQHF. CDR3 DNA sequence: TGTGCCAGCACTTTAAGGGGGAGAAGCAATCAGCCCCAGCATTTT.

This clonotype was seen at least ten times. The gene calls are TRBV7-2 and TRBJ2-7; perhaps TRBD2 as D (5 bases). Germline lookup yields CDR1 SGHTA and CDR2 FQGNSA. Trimming cost V 5 bases and J 7 bases, with 18 bases left between them. This CDR3 spans 14 amino acids. CDR3 in DNA: TGTGCCAGCAGCAAAGCGGCCGGCCGGGGAGAGCAGTACTTC. This codes for CASSKAAGRGEQYF.

The CDR3 DNA reads as TGTGCCAGCAGTCCACCACAGGGGGAGTACGAGCAGTACTTC. As protein: CASSPPQGEYEQYF. The V call is TRBV28, the J call TRBJ2-7; 8 nucleotides agree with TRBD1. The CDR3 contains 14 residues. Germline trimming cut 5 bases from V and 4 bases from J; bases unmatched to any gene: 7. Germline lookup yields CDR1 MDHEN and CDR2 SYDVKM.

This clonotype was observed many times. The chain joins TRBV6-1 to TRBJ2-7, with 8 bases lining up with TRBD1. The CDR3 is 15 residues long. CDR1 and CDR2 from the germline V gene are MNHNS and SASEGT. With V trimmed by 4 bases and J by 4 bases, 9 bases remained unmatched. As DNA, the CDR3 is TGTGCCAGCAGTGCGTCGACAGGGGTTCGGTACGAGCAGTACTTC. The encoded protein is CASSASTGVRYEQYF.

This clonotype was found many times. The V call is TRBV6-1, the J call TRBJ1-5, with 11 bases aligning to TRBD1. The CDR3 has 15 residues. CDR1 and CDR2 (germline): MNHNS, SASEGT. The junction had 4 bases not matched to a gene; V was cut back by 5 bases and J by 4 bases. The CDR3 bases are TGTGCCAGCAGTCCAGGGACAGGGGGGAATCAGCCCCAGCATTTT. Protein product: CASSPGTGGNQPQHF.

This clonotype occurred a few times. Written as DNA, the CDR3 is TGTGCTAGTGCCCGAGGCGGGACAGGCGGCTATGGCTACACCTTC. It encodes CASARGGTGGYGYTF. V and J are TRBV12-5 and TRBJ1-2; 8 bases fit TRBD1. V lost 7 bases to trimming and J lost 4 bases; unmatched junction nucleotides: 11. The CDR3 has 15 amino acids. From germline, CDR1 is LGHNT and CDR2 FRNRAP.

The chain employs TRBV9 and TRBJ2-2, with 7 bases that match TRBD2. CDR3 size: 20 residues. The germline V gene encodes CDR1 SGDLS and CDR2 YYNGEE. V dropped 1 base and J dropped 4; count of bases not matched to a gene: 19. CDR3 nucleotide sequence: TGTGCCAGCAGCGTACCTAGTGGGGAAAAGCGGGGTAGCGGCACCGGGGAGCTGTTTTTT. Protein: CASSVPSGEKRGSGTGELFF.

The genes are TRBV12-5 and TRBJ2-5; the match to TRBD1 covers 7 bases. The germline V gene has CDR1 LGHNT and CDR2 FRNRAP. With 4 bases clipped from V and 1 base from J, the junction kept 6 bases outside the gene matches. The CDR3 covers 15 residues. The CDR3 bases are TGTGCTAGTGGTTGGACCGGGACAGTCCAAGAGACCCAGTACTTC. This gives the protein CASGWTGTVQETQYF.

This clonotype was found a few times. The CDR3 sequence: CASSSGLQGGETQYF. The CDR3 bases are TGTGCCAGCAGCTCGGGACTACAGGGGGGGGAGACCCAGTACTTC. The V gene is TRBV5-4, the J gene TRBJ2-5, with D perhaps matching TRBD1 (8 bases). From germline, CDR1 is SGHNT and CDR2 YYREEE (reference sequence). The V end was cut by 3 bases, the J end by 5 bases, with 17 bases between. The CDR3 length is 15 residues.

This clonotype occurred many times. In DNA form, the CDR3 reads TGTGCCAGCAGCCCCCCCGGGACAGGCACAGATACGCAGTATTTT. This translates into CASSPPGTGTDTQYF. The chain is built from TRBV7-9 and TRBJ2-3, with 7 bases matching TRBD1. The CDR3 covers 15 residues. Germline CDR1 is SEHNR and CDR2 is FQNEAQ (reference sequence). The V segment lost 5 bases and the J segment 1 base; nucleotides outside the gene matches: 6.

This clonotype was found a few times. This sequence joins TRBV5-1 and TRBJ2-7, with 8 bases identical to TRBD1. Germline V gene sequence: CDR1 SGHRS, CDR2 YFSETQ. The J segment lost 7 bases and the V segment lost 0 bases, leaving 6 bases of the junction unmatched. This CDR3 is built from 14 residues. The CDR3 sequence: CASSLAGGYVEQYF. DNA for the CDR3: TGCGCCAGCAGCTTGGCAGGGGGCTACGTAGAGCAGTACTTC.

The chain employs TRBV5-4 and TRBJ1-1, with D perhaps TRBD1 (6 bases). Trimming removed 0 bases at V and 4 bases at J, with 13 bases between. Germline lookup yields CDR1 SGHNT and CDR2 YYREEE (reference sequence). The CDR3 runs 15 residues. The CDR3 sequence is CASSLGWGAGTEAFF. In DNA, the CDR3 is TGTGCCAGCAGCTTGGGGTGGGGGGCTGGCACTGAAGCTTTCTTT.

The chain has TRBV7-2 and TRBJ2-7, with D possibly TRBD1 on 7 matching bases. The V gene's germline CDR1 is SGHTA and CDR2 FQGNSA. The length of the CDR3 is 15 residues. Trimming pared 1 base from V and 0 bases from J, leaving 10 bases between. The CDR3 DNA follows: TGTGCCAGCAGCTTAGTCCAGGGGGGCTCCTACGAGCAGTACTTC. Translated, it gives CASSLVQGGSYEQYF.

The table lists this clonotype with a few counts. This rearrangement joins TRBV12-5 to TRBJ2-3; D remains unclear. CDR1 is LGHNT and CDR2 is FRNRAP in the germline V gene. The CDR3 runs 13 residues. Trimming shortened V by 1 base and J by 4 bases, and 6 bases separated the two germline ends. CDR3 DNA: TGTGCTAGTGGTTTGGGTGCTCCAGATACGCAGTATTTT. Translated, it gives CASGLGAPDTQYF.

This clonotype turned up a few times. The chain couples TRBV4-1 to TRBJ1-5; 7 nucleotides align to TRBD1. This CDR3 has 19 residues. J lost 0 bases, V lost 0 bases, and 11 bases had no gene match. Germline assignment: CDR1 MGHRA and CDR2 YSYEKL. CDR3 nucleotides: TGCGCCAGCAGCCAAGACCCCGGATGGACAGGAGATAGCAATCAGCCCCAGCATTTT. Amino acids: CASSQDPGWTGDSNQPQHF.

This clonotype was seen only a few times. This rearrangement joins TRBV20-1 to TRBJ2-1, with TRBD2 matching 9 bases. The CDR3 has 15 amino acids. Unmatched junction bases numbered 7, after V lost 0 bases and J lost 7 bases. Germline CDR1 is DFQATT and CDR2 is SNEGSKA (reference sequence). CDR3 residues: CSARELAGNTNEQFF. Here the CDR3 DNA reads TGCAGTGCTAGAGAGCTAGCGGGGAATACTAATGAGCAGTTCTTC.

V and J are TRBV5-5 and TRBJ1-5; D perhaps matches TRBD1 (5 bases). Germline CDR1 is SGHKS and CDR2 is YYEKEE (reference sequence). CDR3 length: 16 residues. The V end lost 5 bases, the J end lost 4 bases, and 19 bases lay between the germline ends. CDR3 sequence (DNA): TGTGCCAGCAGTCTCGGGGGGGTGGCAGTTAATCAGCCCCAGCATTTT. This sequence encodes CASSLGGVAVNQPQHF.

The gene calls are TRBV6-2 or TRBV6-3 and TRBJ2-5, with D possibly being TRBD1 (6 bases). Trimming shortened V by 8 bases and J by 3 bases, and 16 bases separated the two germline ends. Germline V lookup: CDR1 MNHEY, CDR2 SVGEGT. This CDR3 has 14 amino acids. The CDR3 nucleotides are TGTGCCAGCGGGGGACATCTACTCGAAGAGACCCAGTACTTC. Amino acids: CASGGHLLEETQYF.